This entry features one T cell receptor (beta chain) sequence. Its cognate antigen has yet to be identified. No base qualities exist here, and no much larger clone lies one base off it. Library creation used the immunoSEQ multiplex PCR assay. The hsTCRB Kit was used according to the manufacturer's protocol to amplify rearranged TCR beta chain sequences. An Illumina MiSeq was used to sequence the TCRB libraries. The authors' analysis ran thus. The kit vendor's proprietary platform handled demultiplexing, trimming and gene mapping. Entries here come from immuneACCESS through TCRdb and include only in-frame sequences with V and J called. Some clones fail to appear in such tables; in the studies checked, an unresolved V gene covers under half of the shortfall, and the cause of the remainder is unknown. Clone size and the V and J calls come from that table; the DNA yielded D and trimming. Recorded for this sample are about 55,000 clones; 80% of them occurred a single time. Of the sample, more than 5.5% falls within the top ten clones.

The data were taken from a study of a mutant IDH1 vaccine in newly diagnosed glioma (dated by TCRdb to the early 2020s). Study-level background: Patients were given eight vaccinations, in weeks 1, 3, 5, 7, 11, 15, 19 and 23, which matched visits V03 through V10. Vaccination began 4-6 weeks after radiotherapy alone, or alongside temozolomide cycles in the chemotherapy-containing groups. The approximately 33 treated patients were 62.5% male and roughly 38% female, with a mean age of around 40 years. Prior to enrollment, patients had been given standard therapy consisting of radiotherapy alone, temozolomide alone, or radiochemotherapy with temozolomide, with the combination given to most patients. Peripheral blood was collected at six visits: V03 (baseline), V05, V07, V10, V12 and V13. For exploratory analyses, longitudinal TCRB deep sequencing was carried out in 25 treated patients wherever samples were available.

Interpreted using the paper, the time point label stands for: week 23, last vaccination. Each vaccine dose was 300 ug of a 20-mer mutant IDH1 peptide in Montanide, given subcutaneously with topical imiquimod. Newly diagnosed WHO grade 3 or 4 IDH1-mutant astrocytomas showing loss of nuclear ATRX were present in the donors. The samples were drawn from NOA16, a multicentre, single-arm, open-label phase I trial in Germany that tested a mutant IDH1 peptide vaccine in humans for the first time. Genomic DNA for TCRB sequencing was extracted from EDTA blood using the DNeasy Blood and Tissue Kit. From cysteine to phenylalanine, the CDR3 is 14 amino acids long. Only the CDR3 DNA stays, 42 bases, in frame from base 1. V ends up 0 bases short and J 1 base short, with an unmatched junction base count of 1. Reading the germline V gene gives CDR1 SQVTM and CDR2 ANQGSEA. General findings and caveats noted by the study authors: The authors noted that analyses of patient blood samples could not be reproduced because of sample limitations. Across multiple MHC alleles, vaccine-induced immune responses were seen in about 93% of patients. PBMC samples for TCRB deep sequencing were selected based on availability. Changes in the top peripheral T cell clonotypes picked up by TCRB sequencing did not appear to be linked to pseudoprogression.

The input for sequencing was PBMCs, taken from a glioma patient whose treatment included an IDH1 peptide vaccine. The chain employs TRBV29-1 and TRBJ2-3; 7 bases in the junction line up with TRBD1. The receptor's source is a man between 35 and 55 years old with glioma. The nucleotides are TGCAGCGTTGAAGACGGACAGGGCACAGATACGCAGTATTTT. It translates as CSVEDGQGTDTQYF.